These T cell receptor beta chains were read from a single sample in a study of T cell repertoires in cytomegalovirus infection. Using its own MiXCR run on the reads, TCRdb lists one record per CDR3 protein. The profile covers 490,000 or so distinct CDR3 sequences, with around 10% appearing a single time and around 9.6% taken by the ten largest. The sequenced sample was PBMCs. The receptors derive from a human donor in good health (CMV status not recorded). Some clones in this sample may be carry-over from other donors' samples. The CDR3 runs from the conserved cysteine through the conserved F or W. D genes are given only for firm matches. Rows give clone size only sometimes, using once, few, many, or a class for an expanded clone.

TRBV2,TRBJ2-2,.,many,CASSEQTWTGELFF,TGTGCCAGCAGTGAACAGACGTGGACCGGGGAGCTGTTTTTT
TRBV19,TRBJ1-1,TRBD1,.,CASKRGHTEAFF,TGTGCCAGTAAGAGGGGGCACACTGAAGCTTTCTTT
TRBV5-4,TRBJ2-2,.,.,CASSPPEGAGLAGELFF,TGTGCCAGCAGCCCCCCCGAAGGGGCGGGATTGGCCGGGGAGCTGTTTTTT
TRBV7-3,TRBJ2-5,.,many,CASSLEKWGGIETQYF,TGTGCCAGCAGCTTAGAGAAGTGGGGCGGGATAGAGACCCAGTACTTC
TRBV24-1,TRBJ1-2,.,.,CATSDSTVLGGYTF,TGTGCCACCAGTGATTCGACAGTCTTGGGGGGCTACACCTTC
TRBV7-9,TRBJ2-1,TRBD1,many,CASSFQGVNEQFF,TGTGCCAGCAGTTTCCAGGGGGTCAATGAGCAGTTCTTC
TRBV11-2,TRBJ2-5,TRBD1,many,CASSRDREETQYF,TGTGCCAGCAGCAGGGACAGGGAAGAGACCCAGTACTTC
TRBV6-1,TRBJ2-3,.,many,CASSRQGEGTDTQYF,TGTGCCAGCAGCCGGCAGGGCGAAGGGACAGATACGCAGTATTTT
TRBV14,TRBJ2-1,TRBD2,few,CASRRTSGSGSYNEQFF,TGTGCCAGCAGGAGGACTAGCGGGAGCGGGTCCTACAATGAGCAGTTCTTC
TRBV23-1,TRBJ1-5,.,many,CASSFLTVDPNQPQHF,TGCGCCAGCAGTTTCCTCACTGTGGACCCTAATCAGCCCCAGCATTTT
TRBV12-3/TRBV12-4,TRBJ1-1,.,many,CASRAGSLNTEAFF,TGTGCCAGCAGAGCAGGTTCCTTGAACACTGAAGCTTTCTTT
TRBV10-3,TRBJ1-2,.,many,CAISESGDIPSYGYTF,TGTGCCATCAGTGAGTCCGGCGACATTCCATCCTATGGCTACACCTTC
TRBV5-1,TRBJ1-2,.,few,CASSSSETGGYTF,TGCGCCAGCAGCTCTTCAGAAACGGGCGGCTACACCTTC
TRBV20-1,TRBJ1-1,.,many,CSARTMNTEAFF,TGCAGTGCTAGAACGATGAACACTGAAGCTTTCTTT
TRBV7-8,TRBJ2-3,.,many,CASSLARAQRTDTQYF,TGTGCCAGCAGCTTAGCCCGGGCCCAGCGGACAGATACGCAGTATTTT
TRBV6-5,TRBJ1-1,.,.,CASRPPGPRGTEAFF,TGTGCCAGCAGGCCCCCTGGCCCCAGGGGCACTGAAGCTTTCTTT
TRBV20-1,TRBJ2-2,.,few,CSAQAFGHLNTGELFF,TGCAGTGCCCAGGCTTTTGGACACTTGAACACCGGGGAGCTGTTTTTT
TRBV20-1,TRBJ1-5,.,.,CSARPGNYNQPQHF,TGCAGTGCTAGACCAGGGAATTACAATCAGCCCCAGCATTTT
TRBV7-9,TRBJ1-4,.,many,CASSLDTEKLFF,TGTGCCAGCAGCTTAGACACCGAAAAACTGTTTTTT
TRBV6-1,TRBJ2-7,.,many,CASSEDRVEQYF,TGTGCCAGCAGTGAGGACCGCGTCGAGCAGTACTTC
TRBV7-3,TRBJ1-1,.,many,CASSLGLSGNTEAFF,TGTGCCAGCAGCTTAGGCCTCTCCGGCAACACTGAAGCTTTCTTT
TRBV11-2,TRBJ2-5,.,many,CASSPGRRETQYF,TGTGCCAGCAGCCCGGGAAGAAGGGAGACCCAGTACTTC
TRBV18,TRBJ2-5,.,few,CASSPPQKAETQYF,TGTGCCAGCTCACCACCCCAAAAAGCTGAGACCCAGTACTTC
TRBV5-4,TRBJ2-2,.,few,CASSGRAGTENTGELFF,TGTGCCAGCAGCGGGAGGGCCGGGACAGAGAACACCGGGGAGCTGTTTTTT
TRBV20-1,TRBJ2-1,.,.,CSARAPDYNEQFF,TGCAGTGCTAGGGCCCCGGACTACAATGAGCAGTTCTTC
TRBV2,TRBJ2-5,.,many,CASRLPGTSKETQYF,TGTGCCAGCAGGCTCCCCGGGACTTCCAAAGAGACCCAGTACTTC
TRBV7-9,TRBJ2-2,TRBD2,many,CASSPSSGLAGDRYGELFF,TGTGCCAGCAGCCCCTCGTCGGGACTAGCGGGAGATCGTTACGGGGAGCTGTTTTTT
TRBV6-1,TRBJ1-1,.,many,CASSDRVAAFF,TGTGCCAGCAGTGACCGGGTCGCAGCTTTCTTT
TRBV19,TRBJ1-2,.,.,CASRGGSRINYGYTF,TGTGCCAGTAGAGGGGGGAGTCGGATAAACTATGGCTACACCTTC
TRBV6-6,TRBJ2-3,TRBD2,few,CASTPLAGYTDTQYF,TGTGCCAGCACTCCCTTAGCGGGTTACACAGATACGCAGTATTTT
TRBV5-1,TRBJ2-3,TRBD1,.,CASSFGQGAYTQYF,TGCGCCAGCAGCTTCGGGCAGGGGGCTTATACGCAGTATTTT
TRBV20-1,TRBJ2-2,TRBD1,many,CSAREGRGLWTGELFF,TGCAGTGCTAGGGAGGGCAGGGGGCTGTGGACCGGGGAGCTGTTTTTT
TRBV6-5,TRBJ2-3,.,.,CASSVKDYRGTDTQYF,TGTGCCAGCAGTGTTAAGGATTACCGAGGCACAGATACGCAGTATTTT
TRBV19,TRBJ1-2,TRBD1,many,CASSISPGTEPNYGYTF,TGTGCCAGTAGTATATCTCCCGGGACAGAACCTAACTATGGCTACACCTTC
TRBV7-3,TRBJ2-3,TRBD2,many,CASSLMSRTSGGGRADTQYF,TGTGCCAGCAGCTTAATGAGTAGGACTAGCGGGGGCGGCAGGGCAGATACGCAGTATTTT
TRBV20-1,TRBJ1-2,.,many,CSARDPKGQGYGYTF,TGCAGTGCTAGAGATCCTAAGGGGCAGGGCTATGGCTACACCTTC
TRBV7-3,TRBJ1-2,TRBD1,few,CASSLTRDRDYGYTF,TGTGCCAGCAGCTTAACCCGGGACAGGGACTATGGCTACACCTTC
TRBV7-6,TRBJ2-7,TRBD1,many,CASSLGSPGQEIIYEQYF,TGTGCCAGCAGCTTAGGATCCCCGGGACAGGAGATTATTTACGAGCAGTACTTC
TRBV7-9,TRBJ2-2,TRBD2,many,CASSLAHLLAGDTGELFF,TGTGCCAGCAGCTTAGCCCACCTACTAGCGGGTGACACCGGGGAGCTGTTTTTT
TRBV2,TRBJ2-2,.,.,CASSPRVRTTGELFF,TGTGCCAGCTCGCCGAGGGTACGGACCACCGGGGAGCTGTTTTTT
TRBV14,TRBJ2-5,TRBD1,.,CARSLWGQGEETQYF,TGTGCCAGAAGCCTCTGGGGACAGGGCGAAGAGACCCAGTACTTC
TRBV7-8,TRBJ1-3,.,many,CASSLVRQFSGNTIYF,TGTGCCAGCAGCTTAGTGAGGCAGTTCTCTGGAAACACCATATATTTT
TRBV2,TRBJ1-1,.,.,CASRIYDTEAFF,TGTGCCAGCAGGATTTATGACACTGAAGCTTTCTTT
TRBV7-9,TRBJ2-7,TRBD1,many,CASSAKRTGESSYEQYF,TGTGCCAGCAGCGCGAAACGGACAGGAGAGAGCTCCTACGAGCAGTACTTC
TRBV28,TRBJ1-1,TRBD1,.,CASSLRRTGYMNTEAFF,TGTGCCAGCAGTTTGAGGAGGACAGGGTACATGAACACTGAAGCTTTCTTT
TRBV20-1,TRBJ1-5,.,few,CSAAPTGRVGTQHF,TGCAGTGCTGCCCCCACAGGGAGGGTTGGGACCCAGCATTTT
TRBV7-2,TRBJ1-3,TRBD1,many,CASSPGQGTGNTIYF,TGTGCCAGCAGCCCCGGACAGGGTACTGGAAACACCATATATTTT
TRBV5-4,TRBJ2-7,TRBD1,many,CASTGRGKSYEQYF,TGTGCCAGCACGGGCAGGGGGAAGTCCTACGAGCAGTACTTC
TRBV11-3,TRBJ2-2,TRBD2,.,CASSLEPQRGGSGELFF,TGTGCCAGCAGCTTAGAACCCCAGCGGGGGGGTTCCGGGGAGCTGTTTTTT
TRBV2,TRBJ2-3,.,.,CASSEAQGGTQYF,TGTGCCAGCAGTGAAGCGCAGGGGGGTACGCAGTATTTT
TRBV7-9,TRBJ2-7,TRBD2,many,CASSLGRGTSGTYEQYF,TGTGCCAGCAGCTTAGGGAGGGGGACTAGCGGAACCTACGAGCAGTACTTC